Described below is a single T cell receptor beta chain sequence and its context. Original processing notes: Quantification of nucleated cells was approximated via reference gene primer amplification. Generated by immunoSEQ multiplex PCR, the TCRdb table keeps only in-frame clones and is missing some. The V and J calls and clone size are taken from that table; D and trimming were inferred from the DNA. The sample includes 150,000 to 160,000 clones, about 79% of them seen just once. This sample is drawn from a study of blood T cell repertoires in COVID-19. Study information: The study drew acute and convalescent COVID-19 samples from the United States, Italy and Spain. T cells, B-cell-depleted T cells, or PBMCs provided the cDNA or gDNA that served as material.

The CDR3 loop spans 15 amino acids. V was cut by 1 base and J by 0 bases, with 10 bases left in between. Germline CDR1 LGHNA, CDR2 YNFKEQ. This sequence joins TRBV4-2 and TRBJ2-7; TRBD1 is a possible D gene (6 bases). The origin of this receptor is a woman aged 45-60 years with acute or convalescent COVID-19. The sample was peripheral blood. This CDR3 is CASSQVDSLSYEQYF. The CDR3 nucleotides read TGTGCCAGCAGCCAAGTGGACAGCCTCTCCTACGAGCAGTACTTC.